These 32 T cell receptor beta chains were all obtained from the same sample, sequenced in a study of shared clonotypes between healthy human individuals. Libraries were prepared by immunoSEQ multiplex PCR; TCRdb keeps only in-frame clonotypes and omits some of them. The sample yields some 2,100,000 clones, approximately 94% seen once. Sequenced sample: naive CD4+ T cells sorted from blood. Subset in this sample: CD45RA+ positively selected. These receptor sequences come from a man aged 18 to 35 in good health.

The chain couples TRBV25-1 to TRBJ2-2; the D call may be TRBD1 or TRBD2 (5 bases each). This CDR3 is built from 15 residues. Germline V gene sequence: CDR1 MGHDK, CDR2 SYGVNS. Trimming left V 7 bases short and J 3 bases short, with 15 bases between. The CDR3 reads CASTPRGAYTGELFF. Here the CDR3 DNA reads TGTGCCAGCACTCCGCGAGGGGCGTACACCGGGGAGCTGTTTTTT.

The J gene is TRBJ2-2, the V gene TRBV6-5; no firm D call. The length of the CDR3 is 13 residues. Trimming shortened V by 2 bases and J by 3 bases, and 4 bases separated the two germline ends. Germline-derived CDR1 and CDR2 are MNHEY and SVGAGI. As DNA, the CDR3 is TGTGCCAGCAGTTACGCGGACACCGGGGAGCTGTTTTTT. It translates to CASSYADTGELFF.

The chain combines TRBV6-5 with TRBJ1-6; D is unresolved. Germline V gene sequence: CDR1 MNHEY, CDR2 SVGAGI. The length of the CDR3 is 15 residues. Trimming took 1 base from V and 7 from J, leaving 11 bases between them. The CDR3 DNA sequence: TGTGCCAGCAGTTACTTCGCATCGGTAAATTCACCCCTCCACTTT. Protein product: CASSYFASVNSPLHF.

The CDR3 coding sequence is TGTGCCAGCAGCCCGGACAGGGTACTTCAAGAGACCCAGTACTTC. It specifies CASSPDRVLQETQYF. The V gene is TRBV5-4, the J gene TRBJ2-5; TRBD1 matches at 8 bases. The CDR3 length is 15 residues. With V trimmed by 4 bases and J by 2 bases, 7 bases remained unmatched. Germline V gene lookup returns CDR1 SGHNT and CDR2 YYREEE (reference sequence).

The rearrangement uses TRBV16 and TRBJ1-4, with D possibly being TRBD1 (5 bases). Trimming stripped 4 bases from V and 8 bases from J, with 17 bases between. This CDR3 has 15 amino acids. Looked up from germline, CDR1 is KGHSY and CDR2 is FQNENV. The CDR3 here is CASSLGTGPGEKLFF. For the CDR3, the DNA is TGTGCCAGCAGCCTAGGGACGGGACCTGGCGAAAAACTGTTTTTT.

The chain employs TRBV11-2 and TRBJ2-7; no definite D call. Deletions cut 3 bases from V and 0 bases from J, with 6 bases between. Germline assignment: CDR1 SGHAT and CDR2 FQNNGV. The CDR3 contains 13 residues. CDR3: CASSLTNSYEQYF. The CDR3 region has the DNA TGTGCCAGCAGCTTGACCAACTCCTACGAGCAGTACTTC.

V usage is TRBV6-1 and J usage is TRBJ1-5; 7 nucleotides align to TRBD1. The CDR3 is 15 amino acids. Germline V gives CDR1 MNHNS, CDR2 SASEGT. Trimming at V came to 10 bases and at J to 6 bases, leaving 15 bases not matched to a gene. DNA of the CDR3: TGTGCCACATGGGACAGATTCACGGGGGGTCAGCCCCAGCATTTT. Protein product: CATWDRFTGGQPQHF.

This chain links TRBV10-3 with TRBJ2-1, with TRBD2 as a possible D gene (5 bases). Germline assignment: CDR1 ENHRY and CDR2 SYGVKD. This CDR3 contains 14 residues. The V gene lost 10 bases and the J gene lost 2 bases, with 15 bases spanning the gap. In nucleotides, the CDR3 is TGTGCCAGCCATAACGGGGAGCCCTACAATGAGCAGTTCTTC. Translated: CASHNGEPYNEQFF.

CDR3 in amino acids: CASRIDSYEQYF. CDR3 DNA: TGTGCCAGCAGGATCGACTCCTACGAGCAGTACTTC. The V gene is TRBV2, the J gene TRBJ2-7; D uncertain. With 6 bases removed from V and 0 bases from J, the gap between germline ends came to 6 bases. CDR3 length: 12 residues. Per the germline V gene, CDR1 is SNHLY and CDR2 is FYNNEI.

The chain has TRBV29-1 and TRBJ2-5; no reliable D call. Germline V lookup: CDR1 SQVTM, CDR2 ANQGSEA. Trimming left V 4 bases short and J 10 bases short, with 10 bases between. There are 10 residues in the CDR3. The CDR3 coding sequence is TGCAGCGTTGGGAATCCGATCCAGTACTTC. It encodes CSVGNPIQYF.

This rearrangement joins TRBV2 to TRBJ1-2; D might be TRBD1 (5 bases). The CDR3 has 15 residues. Germline V CDR1 and CDR2: SNHLY, FYNNEI. With 0 bases removed from V and 7 bases from J, the gap between germline ends came to 15 bases. The CDR3 spells CASSEAFPGVGGYTF. CDR3 in DNA: TGTGCCAGCAGTGAAGCGTTTCCGGGGGTAGGTGGCTACACCTTC.

This clone was seen a few times. The gene calls are TRBV19 and TRBJ1-2; tentatively, D is TRBD1 (5 bases). The V end was cut by 7 bases, the J end by 1 base, with 7 bases between. Germline V gives CDR1 LNHDA, CDR2 SQIVND (reference sequence). This CDR3 region has 12 residues. The CDR3 DNA follows: TGTGCCAGTATTGGGGGTAACTATGGCTACACCTTC. This gives the protein CASIGGNYGYTF.

The genes are TRBV6-5 and TRBJ2-7, with 9 nucleotides matching TRBD2. Germline values: CDR1 MNHEY, CDR2 SVGAGI. The CDR3 runs 13 residues. Losses at the gene ends were 2 bases for V and 7 bases for J; bases not matched to a gene: 3. The CDR3 nucleotides read TGTGCCAGCAGTTACATTACTAGCGGGGAGCAGTACTTC. It specifies CASSYITSGEQYF.

The chain uses TRBV13 and TRBJ2-7, with 12 bases matching TRBD2. V lost 5 bases to trimming and J lost 2 bases; unmatched junction nucleotides: 4. This CDR3 contains 15 residues. The germline V gene encodes CDR1 PRHDT and CDR2 FYEKMQ (reference sequence). CDR3 in amino acids: CASSLTSGGPYEQYF. The CDR3 DNA follows: TGTGCCAGCAGCCTCACTAGCGGGGGGCCCTACGAGCAGTACTTC.

Points on this clone: Other DNA sequences in this specimen translate into the identical CDR3. The chain is built from TRBV9 and TRBJ1-5; 9 positions agree with TRBD1. V shed 2 bases and J 4 bases; nucleotides not matched to a gene: 4. Germline CDR1 SGDLS, CDR2 YYNGEE. This CDR3 is built from 15 residues. The DNA of the CDR3 is TGTGCCAGCAGCGTGGGACAGGGAGGTAATCAGCCCCAGCATTTT. Translated, it gives CASSVGQGGNQPQHF.

This clone was picked up one time. At the DNA level, this CDR3 is encoded by other sequences in the same sample as well. This chain uses TRBV19 with TRBJ1-6, with no clear D. V lost 3 bases to trimming and J lost 6 bases, with 9 bases between them. Germline V gene data show CDR1 as LNHDA and CDR2 as SQIVND (reference sequence). This CDR3 has 14 residues. The CDR3 DNA follows: TGTGCCAGTAGTATTGGAGGTTTTAATTCACCCCTCCACTTT. Amino acid sequence: CASSIGGFNSPLHF.

This clone has only a few counts. The chain couples TRBV18 to TRBJ1-1; TRBD1 agrees at 7 bases. The V and J ends lost 5 bases and 5 bases, in that order; junction bases with no gene match: 8. Germline loops: CDR1 KGHSH, CDR2 LQKENI. The CDR3 is made up of 14 amino acids. The CDR3: CASSATGQATEAFF. The DNA for the CDR3 is TGTGCCAGCTCAGCGACAGGGCAGGCGACTGAAGCTTTCTTT.

The chain couples TRBV9 to TRBJ1-5; D call uncertain. The V gene lost 0 bases and the J gene lost 3 bases, with 7 bases spanning the gap. This CDR3 spans 14 amino acids. Germline V lookup: CDR1 SGDLS, CDR2 YYNGEE. This chain's CDR3 is CASSVGSSNQPQHF. DNA for the CDR3: TGTGCCAGCAGCGTAGGGTCCTCCAATCAGCCCCAGCATTTT. The whole variable domain, remainder taken from reference TRBV9 and TRBJ1-5, is DSGVTQTPKHLITATGQRVTLRCSPRSGDLSVYWYQQSLDQGLQFLIQYYNGEERAKGNILERFSAQQFPDLHSELNLSSLELGDSALYFCASSVGSSNQPQHFGDGTRLSIL.

The V gene is TRBV5-8, the J gene TRBJ2-2; 9 positions agree with TRBD1. Trimming at V came to 4 bases and at J to 9 bases, leaving 19 bases not matched to a gene. The CDR3 is 18 residues long. Germline CDR1 SGHTS, CDR2 YDEGEE. CDR3 loop: CASSPGTGTSKFARELFF. In nucleotides, the CDR3 is TGTGCCAGCAGCCCCGGGACAGGGACATCTAAGTTCGCTAGGGAGCTGTTTTTT. The full variable domain, its missing parts supplied by reference TRBV5-8 and TRBJ2-2, is EAGVTQSPTHLIKTRGQQATLRCSPISGHTSVYWYQQALGLGLQFLLWYDEGEERNRGNFPPRFSGRQFPNYSSELNVNALELEDSALYLCASSPGTGTSKFARELFFGEGSRLTVL.

This clone was detected only once. The rearrangement links TRBV2 to TRBJ1-6; D gene unclear. The V end was cut by 0 bases, the J end by 9 bases, with 12 bases between. Germline values: CDR1 SNHLY, CDR2 FYNNEI. The CDR3 sequence is 15 residues long. In DNA form, the CDR3 reads TGTGCCAGCAGTGAAGCGGTCAATTCCGGTTCACCCCTCCACTTT. This gives the protein CASSEAVNSGSPLHF. Based on the CDR3 plus reference TRBV2 and TRBJ1-6, the full variable domain is EPEVTQTPSHQVTQMGQEVILRCVPISNHLYFYWYRQILGQKVEFLVSFYNNEISEKSEIFDDQFSVERPDGSNFTLKIRSTKLEDSAMYFCASSEAVNSGSPLHFGNGTRLTVT.

In the case of this clone: Other DNA sequences in the same sample also yield this CDR3. This rearrangement joins TRBV28 to TRBJ1-5, with TRBD1 identical over 7 bases. Germline CDR1 MDHEN, CDR2 SYDVKM. This CDR3 region has 14 residues. The V gene end was trimmed by 5 bases and the J gene end by 4 bases; junction bases not matched to a gene: 5. The CDR3 nucleotides read TGTGCCAGCAGTCCGACAGGGCTTAATCAGCCCCAGCATTTT. It specifies CASSPTGLNQPQHF.

This chain connects TRBV11-1 to TRBJ2-7; unclear D gene. CDR3 length: 16 amino acids. Germline CDR1 SGHAT, CDR2 FQDESV (reference sequence). V lost 2 bases and J 0 bases, leaving 14 bases between the germline ends. The CDR3 sequence: CASSLMLSGNSYEQYF. The CDR3 DNA reads TGTGCCAGCAGCTTAATGCTCAGTGGGAACTCCTACGAGCAGTACTTC.

The rearrangement joins TRBV19 to TRBJ2-6; no reliable D call. The CDR3 runs to 14 residues. V dropped 9 bases and J dropped 0 bases, with 9 bases sitting between them. Looked up from germline, CDR1 is LNHDA and CDR2 is SQIVND (reference sequence). The CDR3: CASADRSGANVLTF. The DNA for the CDR3 is TGTGCCAGCGCGGACCGCTCTGGGGCCAACGTCCTGACTTTC.

The V gene is TRBV30, the J gene TRBJ1-4; a weak D match, TRBD1 (5 bases). Germline assignment: CDR1 GTSNPN and CDR2 SVGIG (reference sequence). V dropped 8 bases and J dropped 5 bases, with 12 bases sitting between them. The CDR3 sequence is 12 residues long. The CDR3 loop reads CARTGGNEKLFF. The CDR3 DNA follows: TGTGCCCGCACGGGGGGAAATGAAAAACTGTTTTTT.

The chain recombines TRBV5-1 with TRBJ2-1, with D perhaps matching TRBD1 (5 bases). CDR1 and CDR2 from the germline V gene are SGHRS and YFSETQ. Trimming stripped 4 bases from V and 2 bases from J, with 13 bases between. CDR3 size: 15 residues. The CDR3 spells CASSPAGIPYNEQFF. The CDR3 DNA sequence: TGCGCCAGCAGCCCAGCAGGGATCCCCTACAATGAGCAGTTCTTC.

The chain joins TRBV7-2 to TRBJ2-7, with 13 positions matching TRBD2. J gave up 5 bases and V 1 base, and 11 bases lay outside the gene matches. The germline gives CDR1 SGHTA, CDR2 FQGNSA. The CDR3 is made up of 18 amino acids. The CDR3 DNA sequence: TGTGCCAGCAGCTTAGACATTACTAGCGGGAGGGCCCCCAACGAGCAGTACTTC. Its translation is CASSLDITSGRAPNEQYF.

Details on this clone: The sample holds other DNA sequences that translate to the same CDR3. The genes are TRBV6-5 and TRBJ2-4, with a possible D match to TRBD2 (5 bases). The germline V gene encodes CDR1 MNHEY and CDR2 SVGAGI. V lost 5 bases, J lost 0 bases, and 5 bases lay in between. This CDR3 has 13 residues. This CDR3 is CASSGLAKNIQYF. CDR3 DNA sequence: TGTGCCAGCAGTGGACTAGCCAAAAACATTCAGTACTTC.

This clone showed up just once. This chain connects TRBV5-1 to TRBJ2-3; D is unclear. Trimming took off 2 bases at V and 2 bases at J, with 9 bases between the two ends. The germline V gene encodes CDR1 SGHRS and CDR2 YFSETQ. This CDR3 region has 14 residues. The CDR3 coding sequence is TGCGCCAGCAGCTTTATGCTTGCCACAGATACGCAGTATTTT. It yields the protein CASSFMLATDTQYF.

The genes are TRBV2 and TRBJ2-2; 7 nucleotides match TRBD1. Trimming at V came to 8 bases and at J to 5 bases, leaving 8 bases not matched to a gene. CDR1 SNHLY and CDR2 FYNNEI come from the germline V gene. The CDR3 spans 14 residues. The CDR3 sequence is CASGQKQGTGELFF. Written as DNA, the CDR3 is TGTGCCAGCGGTCAAAAACAGGGGACCGGGGAGCTGTTTTTT. The variable domain in full, completed from reference TRBV2 and TRBJ2-2, reads EPEVTQTPSHQVTQMGQEVILRCVPISNHLYFYWYRQILGQKVEFLVSFYNNEISEKSEIFDDQFSVERPDGSNFTLKIRSTKLEDSAMYFCASGQKQGTGELFFGEGSRLTVL.

The chain carries TRBV7-9 and TRBJ1-2; D is undetermined. The germline V gene encodes CDR1 SEHNR and CDR2 FQNEAQ (reference sequence). This CDR3 has 15 residues. Trimming removed 6 bases from V and 7 bases from J, with 21 bases in between. This chain's CDR3 is CASRPSAAREGGYTF. The CDR3 DNA follows: TGTGCCAGCAGGCCCTCGGCGGCGAGGGAGGGTGGCTACACCTTC.

Turning to this clone: Other DNA sequences in this specimen translate into the identical CDR3. In nucleotides, the CDR3 is TGTGCCAGCAGCGTAGACAGCCTGAATGAAAAACTGTTTTTT. It yields the protein CASSVDSLNEKLFF. The chain links TRBV9 to TRBJ1-4; D gene unclear. The length of the CDR3 is 14 residues. Germline CDR1 reads SGDLS; CDR2 reads YYNGEE. V was pared by 0 bases and J by 5 bases, with 8 bases between.

V is TRBV2 and J is TRBJ2-6; no definite D call. Germline CDR1 and CDR2: SNHLY and FYNNEI. The V end was cut by 6 bases, the J end by 0 bases, with 15 bases between. The CDR3 totals 17 residues. DNA of the CDR3: TGTGCCAGCAGGTCCAGACGGTTTCTCTCTGGGGCCAACGTCCTGACTTTC. Translating it yields CASRSRRFLSGANVLTF.